This paragraph reports one TCR beta chain. The data stem from a study of cytomegalovirus exposure and HLA in healthy donors. Amplification used 60 Vbeta primers and 13 Jbeta primers. The repertoire was sequenced with immunoSEQ multiplex PCR; TCRdb's copy has only in-frame clones and lacks some. The sample shows about 110,000 clones, 78% of them seen only once. Donors sampled were nominally healthy, though unrecorded immune exposures were likely. Per germline, CDR1 SGHVS and CDR2 FQNEAQ. The ends were cut back, 1 base at V and 5 bases at J, with 9 bases in the middle. This CDR3 has 14 residues. The rearrangement joins TRBV7-8 to TRBJ1-5; D unresolved. The clonotype originates from a man younger than 40 in good health and CMV-seronegative. Sequences were obtained from PBMCs. The chain's CDR3 is CASSLVSVDQPQHF. The CDR3 coding sequence is TGTGCCAGCAGCTTAGTGTCGGTAGATCAGCCCCAGCATTTT.